This T cell receptor beta chain was retrieved from a study of T cell responses to AZD1222 COVID-19 vaccine. In its sample, this clone was seen a few times. Germline loops: CDR1 LGHDT, CDR2 YNNKEL (reference sequence). This CDR3 comprises 12 residues. V shed 4 bases and J shed 8 bases, with 10 bases lying between them. Clones were read by immunoSEQ multiplex PCR, and TCRdb kept only the in-frame ones, dropping some. The sample has fewer than 130,000 clones, around 92% seen once; the top ten hold around 7.8%. This specimen was peripheral blood, taken on day 0 of AZD1222 vaccination. This clonotype was obtained from an adult in good health. The gene calls are TRBV3-1 (or the pseudogene TRBV3-2) and TRBJ2-3; possibly TRBD1 for D (6 bases). CDR3 DNA sequence: TGTGCCAGCAGCCCTAAAGGGGGTACGCAGTATTTT. Translated: CASSPKGGTQYF.